A selection of T cell receptor beta chains follows, all from one sample in a study of a mutant IDH1 vaccine in newly diagnosed glioma. TCRdb's table, derived via immunoSEQ multiplex PCR, lists solely in-frame clones and lacks some. The sample holds around 120,000 clones; just under 80% are singletons and the top ten take under 5.5%. No antigens are known for them. The specimen comprised PBMCs, sampled from a glioma patient whose treatment included an IDH1 peptide vaccine. These receptor sequences come from a man aged 35 to 55 with glioma. CDR3s include the opening cysteine and the closing phenylalanine or tryptophan. A D gene is named only where the DNA matches it firmly. Not all rows give a size; the values are once, few, many and, for expanded clones, a class.

CDR3,DNA,D,J,V,size
CASSLKNQPQHF,TGTGCCAGCAGCTTAAAGAATCAGCCCCAGCATTTT,NA,TRBJ1-5,TRBV13,NA
CASSFRIVSYEQYF,TGTGCCAGCAGCTTTCGGATCGTCTCCTACGAGCAGTACTTC,NA,TRBJ2-7,TRBV13,once
CASSFSASGANVLTF,TGTGCCAGCAGCTTTTCCGCCTCTGGGGCCAACGTCCTGACTTTC,NA,TRBJ2-6,TRBV11-2,few
CASRSSGGSYEQYF,TGTGCCAGCAGGTCTAGCGGGGGTTCCTACGAGCAGTACTTC,TRBD2,TRBJ2-7,TRBV6-5,few
CASSFQGYEQYF,TGCGCCAGCAGCTTTCAGGGTTACGAGCAGTACTTC,NA,TRBJ2-7,TRBV5-1,NA
CASSRFPGNYGYTF,TGTGCCAGCAGCCGCTTCCCCGGGAACTATGGCTACACCTTC,NA,TRBJ1-2,TRBV7-9,NA
CASSPVPGQLYEQYF,TGTGCCAGCAGCCCCGTCCCGGGACAGCTATACGAGCAGTACTTC,TRBD1,TRBJ2-7,TRBV5-5,NA
CASSVGADEQYF,TGTGCCAGCAGTGTAGGGGCTGACGAGCAGTACTTC,NA,TRBJ2-7,TRBV2,NA
CASSGGNEQFF,TGTGCCAGCAGCGGAGGAAATGAGCAGTTCTTC,NA,TRBJ2-1,TRBV6-5,NA
CASHRQGSRNYNEQFF,TGTGCCAGCCACCGACAGGGGTCAAGAAACTACAATGAGCAGTTCTTC,TRBD1,TRBJ2-1,TRBV19,NA
CASSSLGGHTEAFF,TGTGCCAGCAGCTCTCTGGGGGGCCACACTGAAGCTTTCTTT,NA,TRBJ1-1,TRBV7-8,NA
CASSPTRTSGRYSYNEQFF,TGTGCCAGCAGCCCCACCCGGACTAGCGGGAGGTACTCCTACAATGAGCAGTTCTTC,TRBD2,TRBJ2-1,TRBV7-9,once
CASSLVIGNAYGYTF,TGTGCCAGCAGCTTAGTAATAGGGAATGCCTATGGCTACACCTTC,NA,TRBJ1-2,TRBV11-2,NA
CASSRSTGPYEQYF,TGTGCCAGCAGCCGTAGCACAGGGCCCTACGAGCAGTACTTC,NA,TRBJ2-7,TRBV7-8,NA
CASRDSSSYNEQFF,TGTGCCAGCAGAGACAGTAGCTCCTACAATGAGCAGTTCTTC,NA,TRBJ2-1,TRBV6-1,NA
CAITQLGQGASEQYF,TGTGCCATCACTCAGCTAGGACAGGGGGCCTCCGAGCAGTACTTC,TRBD1,TRBJ2-7,TRBV10-3,NA
CASSIQGAGRAEAFF,TGTGCCAGCAGCATACAGGGAGCCGGTCGGGCTGAAGCTTTCTTT,NA,TRBJ1-1,TRBV5-6,NA
CASSQGDELVAGSPSAADTQYF,TGCGCCAGCAGCCAAGGGGATGAACTGGTAGCGGGTTCCCCGTCGGCTGCAGATACGCAGTATTTT,TRBD2,TRBJ2-3,TRBV4-3,NA
CASSGLFGDTDTQYF,TGTGCCAGCAGCGGCCTATTCGGGGACACAGATACGCAGTATTTT,NA,TRBJ2-3,TRBV9,NA
CASSLTETGELFF,TGTGCCAGCAGTTTGACGGAAACCGGGGAGCTGTTTTTT,NA,TRBJ2-2,TRBV7-6,few
CASSPTSGSPSTQYF,TGCGCCAGCAGCCCGACTAGCGGGAGCCCGAGTACGCAGTATTTT,TRBD2,TRBJ2-3,TRBV4-1,NA
CASSSYKNTEAFF,TGTGCCAGCAGCTCTTACAAGAACACTGAAGCTTTCTTT,NA,TRBJ1-1,TRBV7-2,NA
CASTPGGIYEQYF,TGTGCCAGCACTCCTGGGGGCATCTACGAGCAGTACTTC,NA,TRBJ2-7,TRBV2,NA
CASSLIAGTGNYEQYF,TGTGCCAGCAGTTTGATCGCCGGGACAGGGAACTACGAGCAGTACTTC,TRBD1,TRBJ2-7,TRBV7-2,NA
CASSLLGRERYEQYF,TGTGCCAGCAGCCTTCTAGGCAGGGAGCGGTACGAGCAGTACTTC,NA,TRBJ2-7,TRBV7-2,NA
CASSYGTGGVYEQYF,TGTGCCAGCAGTTACGGGACAGGGGGCGTCTACGAGCAGTACTTC,TRBD1,TRBJ2-7,TRBV6-5,NA
CASSLLRVGGTEAFF,TGCGCCAGCAGCTTGTTGCGTGTCGGGGGCACTGAAGCTTTCTTT,NA,TRBJ1-1,TRBV5-1,few
CASSVVATGELFF,TGTGCCAGCAGCGTAGTGGCCACAGGGGAGCTGTTTTTT,NA,TRBJ2-2,TRBV9,NA
CASSVPGRDEAFF,TGTGCCAGCAGTGTCCCGGGACGGGATGAAGCTTTCTTT,NA,TRBJ1-1,TRBV2,NA
CASSLDSGRRNEQFF,TGTGCCAGCAGCTTAGATAGCGGGAGGCGCAATGAGCAGTTCTTC,TRBD2,TRBJ2-1,TRBV7-9,few
CAIAAVALSSYEQYF,TGTGCCATCGCCGCTGTGGCCTTGAGCTCCTACGAGCAGTACTTC,NA,TRBJ2-7,TRBV10-3,NA
CASSLRPVAGYTF,TGCGCCAGCAGCTTGCGGCCAGTCGCTGGCTACACCTTC,NA,TRBJ1-2,TRBV5-1,NA
CASSIGGSGANVLTF,TGTGCCAGTAGTATAGGGGGGTCTGGGGCCAACGTCCTGACTTTC,NA,TRBJ2-6,TRBV19,NA
CATQPREAGELFF,TGTGCCACCCAACCCCGGGAGGCCGGGGAGCTGTTTTTT,TRBD2,TRBJ2-2,TRBV6-1,once
CASSVASGITDTQYF,TGTGCCAGCAGCGTAGCTTCGGGGATAACAGATACGCAGTATTTT,NA,TRBJ2-3,TRBV9,NA
CASSLAGQVYEQYF,TGCGCCAGCAGCTTGGCGGGACAGGTCTACGAGCAGTACTTC,TRBD1,TRBJ2-7,TRBV5-1,NA
CAISEGGQGAYEQYF,TGTGCCATCAGTGAGGGGGGACAGGGGGCCTACGAGCAGTACTTC,TRBD1,TRBJ2-7,TRBV10-3,NA
CASSHRDYTDTQYF,TGTGCCAGCAGCCACCGGGACTACACAGATACGCAGTATTTT,TRBD2,TRBJ2-3,TRBV7-9,NA
CASSSSSRRMNTEAFF,TGTGCCAGCAGCTCCAGCAGTCGGCGGATGAACACTGAAGCTTTCTTT,NA,TRBJ1-1,TRBV7-8,NA
CASKGTGGEQYF,TGTGCCAGCAAAGGGACAGGGGGGGAGCAGTACTTC,TRBD1,TRBJ2-7,TRBV27,NA
CASSPGILEGYEQYF,TGTGCCAGCTCACCGGGGATCTTAGAGGGTTACGAGCAGTACTTC,NA,TRBJ2-7,TRBV18,NA
CASSEVQKGQQYF,TGTGCCAGCAGTGAGGTACAGAAAGGCCAGCAGTACTTC,NA,TRBJ2-7,TRBV2,NA
CASASGQGAFRGANVLTF,TGTGCCAGTGCCTCAGGACAGGGGGCGTTCCGAGGGGCCAACGTCCTGACTTTC,TRBD1,TRBJ2-6,TRBV19,NA
CASSIAGANTGELFF,TGTGCCAGTAGTATTGCGGGGGCGAACACCGGGGAGCTGTTTTTT,TRBD2,TRBJ2-2,TRBV19,NA
CASRTSGSYEQYF,TGTGCCAGCAGGACTAGCGGATCCTACGAGCAGTACTTC,TRBD2,TRBJ2-7,TRBV5-4,NA
CAISAVSNTEAFF,TGTGCCATCAGTGCCGTTTCGAACACTGAAGCTTTCTTT,NA,TRBJ1-1,TRBV10-3,NA
CASSSGTSGYEQYF,TGTGCCAGCAGTTCCGGGACTAGCGGATACGAGCAGTACTTC,TRBD2,TRBJ2-7,TRBV27,NA
CASGDRSYTF,TGTGCCAGCGGGGATCGGAGCTACACCTTC,NA,TRBJ1-2,TRBV6-1,NA
CASAFSGKNRETQYF,TGCGCCAGCGCCTTCAGCGGGAAGAATCGAGAGACCCAGTACTTC,TRBD2,TRBJ2-5,TRBV5-1,NA
CASSFRLAGESYEQYF,TGTGCCAGTAGTTTTAGACTAGCGGGAGAATCCTACGAGCAGTACTTC,TRBD2,TRBJ2-7,TRBV19,NA
CATSRGSSSGELFF,TGTGCCACCAGCAGGGGCTCCAGTTCCGGGGAGCTGTTTTTT,NA,TRBJ2-2,TRBV15,once
CASSPARVSTEAFF,TGTGCCAGCAGCCCCGCTCGGGTTAGCACTGAAGCTTTCTTT,NA,TRBJ1-1,TRBV7-3,NA
CASSLKRAETQYF,TGTGCCAGCAGTTTGAAGAGGGCGGAGACCCAGTACTTC,NA,TRBJ2-5,TRBV27,NA
CATSRGGQGAYEQYF,TGTGCCACCAGCAGAGGGGGACAGGGGGCTTACGAGCAGTACTTC,TRBD1,TRBJ2-7,TRBV15,NA
CAISDPPGRGMNTEAFF,TGTGCCATCAGTGACCCCCCGGGCAGGGGTATGAACACTGAAGCTTTCTTT,NA,TRBJ1-1,TRBV10-3,few
CASSGYLIGGGQETQYF,TGTGCCAGCAGCGGGTATCTCATCGGGGGCGGTCAAGAGACCCAGTACTTC,NA,TRBJ2-5,TRBV5-4,NA
CASSPPRDHREWYEFF,TGTGCCAGCAGTCCCCCCCGGGACCACCGGGAATGGTATGAGTTCTTC,NA,TRBJ2-1,TRBV28,NA
CASNSGGYSPLHF,TGTGCCAGCAACTCAGGGGGGTATTCACCCCTCCACTTT,TRBD1,TRBJ1-6,TRBV6-6,NA
CASRGEGAATQYF,TGTGCCAGCCGAGGGGAAGGGGCAGCTACGCAGTATTTT,NA,TRBJ2-3,TRBV19,NA
CASSLGAGGVYGEQFF,TGTGCCAGCAGCTTGGGTGCAGGGGGCGTTTATGGTGAGCAGTTCTTC,TRBD1,TRBJ2-1,TRBV5-6,NA